One sample yielded the 5 T cell receptor beta chains listed below, sequenced in a study of glioma-infiltrating T cells. Amplification of TCR alpha and beta CDR3 regions from RNA used iRepertoire nested multiplex PCR. TCRdb reprocessed the multiplex PCR reads with MiXCR, giving one entry per CDR3 protein. This table holds approximately 140,000 distinct CDR3 sequences, 24% found once. What was sequenced was glioma tissue, nonneoplastic brain tissue, or PBMCs (not recorded which). All receptors derive from a human donor with low-grade glioma or glioblastoma, undergoing nonglioma brain surgery, or in good health (not recorded which).

V gene TRBV6-6 combines with J gene TRBJ2-7, with 7 positions matching TRBD1. The CDR3 is 15 amino acids. Germline lookup yields CDR1 MNHNY and CDR2 SVGAGI (reference sequence). The V gene end was trimmed by 6 bases and the J gene end by 0 bases; junction bases not matched to a gene: 8. The CDR3 bases are TGTGCCAGCAGCCTGGGACAGCCGAGCTCCTACGAGCAGTACGTC. It yields the protein CASSLGQPSSYEQYV.

This clonotype was seen many times. The V gene is TRBV6-6, the J gene TRBJ1-1, with D perhaps TRBD1 (5 bases). Germline CDR1 and CDR2: MNHNY and SVGAGI (reference sequence). The CDR3 sequence is 14 residues long. V lost 2 bases and J lost 3, with 10 bases in between. CDR3: CASSYGGGDTEAFF. In nucleotides, the CDR3 is TGTGCCAGCAGTTACGGGGGTGGGGACACTGAAGCTTTCTTT.

This clonotype was recorded a few times. The chain links TRBV28 to TRBJ1-5, with 12 bases aligning to TRBD1. CDR1 and CDR2 from the germline V gene are MDHEN and SYDVKM. The CDR3 spans 14 residues. Trimming at V came to 6 bases and at J to 6 bases, leaving 3 bases not matched to a gene. The CDR3 region is CASRGQGAGQPQHF. The CDR3 region has the DNA TGTGCCAGCAGGGGACAGGGGGCCGGTCAGCCCCAGCATTTT.

This clonotype has a count of ten or more. The chain is built from TRBV11-2 and TRBJ1-5; TRBD1 matches 8 bases. The V gene end was trimmed by 8 bases and the J gene end by 2 bases; junction bases not matched to a gene: 5. The CDR3 covers 14 residues. Germline-derived CDR1 and CDR2 are SGHAT and FQNNGV. The CDR3 DNA reads TGTGCCAGCGGACAGGGTTACGGCAATCAGCCCCAGCATTTT. Protein: CASGQGYGNQPQHF.

This clonotype was picked up a small number of times. This chain uses TRBV7-2 with TRBJ2-1; D gene uncertain. The CDR3 contains 14 residues. Germline loops: CDR1 SGHTA, CDR2 FQGNSA. V lost 5 bases and J 8 bases, leaving 16 bases between the germline ends. CDR3 nucleotide sequence: TGTGCCAGCAGCCCCCGAAGTACTTTAGATGAGCAGTTCTTC. As protein: CASSPRSTLDEQFF.